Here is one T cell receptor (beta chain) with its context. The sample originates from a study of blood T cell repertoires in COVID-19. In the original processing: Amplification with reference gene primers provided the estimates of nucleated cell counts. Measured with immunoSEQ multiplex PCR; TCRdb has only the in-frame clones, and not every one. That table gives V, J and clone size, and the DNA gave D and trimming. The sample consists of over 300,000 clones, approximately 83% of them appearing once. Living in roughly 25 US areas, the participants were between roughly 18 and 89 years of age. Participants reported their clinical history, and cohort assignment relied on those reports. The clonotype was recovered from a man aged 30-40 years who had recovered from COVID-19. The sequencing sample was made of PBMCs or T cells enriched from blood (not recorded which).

The CDR3 DNA follows: TGTGCCAGCAGTTACTCCCCGACAGGGGGTGGGTCCTACAATGAGCAGTTCTTC. Amino acids: CASSYSPTGGGSYNEQFF. V and J are TRBV6-2 or TRBV6-3 and TRBJ2-1; TRBD1 aligns across 9 bases. Germline values: CDR1 MNHEY, CDR2 SVGEGT. V was pared by 0 bases and J by 1 base, with 7 bases of the junction left unmatched. CDR3 length equals 18 residues.